A single sample gave rise to the 19 T cell receptor beta chains below, sequenced in a study of blood T cell repertoires in COVID-19. The method was immunoSEQ multiplex PCR; TCRdb's version includes in-frame clones alone and lacks a portion of them. The repertoire consists of about 250,000 clones, with roughly 86% occurring once and the leading ten covering around 1.5%. The material sequenced was peripheral blood. All receptors come from a woman aged 55-69 years who had recovered from COVID-19.

The J gene is TRBJ2-3, the V gene TRBV18, with a tentative D call TRBD2 (6 bases). The CDR3 length is 15 residues. The V gene lost 0 bases and the J gene lost 0 bases, with 7 bases spanning the gap. Germline V gives CDR1 KGHSH, CDR2 LQKENI. The CDR3 sequence is CASSPPAGSTDTQYF. Written as DNA, the CDR3 is TGTGCCAGCTCACCACCGGCGGGGAGCACAGATACGCAGTATTTT.

This rearrangement joins TRBV7-6 to TRBJ2-2; 11 bases are a match to TRBD2. With 4 bases clipped from V and 4 bases from J, the junction kept 5 bases outside the gene matches. The germline gives CDR1 SGHVS, CDR2 FNYEAQ. The CDR3 runs to 16 residues. The DNA for the CDR3 is TGTGCCAGCAGCTCCTTGACTAGCGGGGTCACCGGGGAGCTGTTTTTT. It translates to CASSSLTSGVTGELFF.

The V and J genes are TRBV9 and TRBJ2-5; the D gene is possibly TRBD1 (6 bases). There are 16 residues in the CDR3. Germline V gene sequence: CDR1 SGDLS, CDR2 YYNGEE. V was clipped by 0 bases and J by 2 bases, with 14 bases between them. CDR3 sequence (DNA): TGTGCCAGCAGCGTAGGGACAGCCTCCTTACAAGAGACCCAGTACTTC. Its translation: CASSVGTASLQETQYF.

The V and J genes are TRBV6-5 and TRBJ2-1; TRBD2 is a possible D gene (6 bases). V was pared by 8 bases and J by 4 bases, with 12 bases between. CDR3 length: 13 amino acids. CDR1 is MNHEY, CDR2 SVGAGI, per germline. Here the CDR3 reads CASSKRAYNEQFF. The CDR3 bases are TGTGCCAGCTCCAAGCGGGCGTACAATGAGCAGTTCTTC.

The sample holds a few counts of this clone. The rearrangement links TRBV14 to TRBJ1-2; D perhaps matches TRBD1 (5 bases). Germline CDR1 is SGHDN and CDR2 is FVKESK. Trimming cost V 1 base and J 4 bases, with 13 bases left between them. This CDR3 is built from 15 residues. This CDR3 reads CASSQGRQNRYGYTF. For the CDR3, the DNA is TGTGCCAGCAGCCAAGGAAGACAGAATCGCTATGGCTACACCTTC.

The chain recombines TRBV4-2 with TRBJ2-1; TRBD2 matches at 9 bases. In germline, CDR1 is LGHNA, CDR2 YNFKEQ. The CDR3 loop spans 16 amino acids. V trimming: 1 base; J trimming: 3 bases; junction bases outside the gene matches: 4. CDR3 DNA: TGTGCCAGCAGCCAAGGAGCGGGGGGTTACTACAATGAGCAGTTCTTC. It codes for CASSQGAGGYYNEQFF.

The chain has TRBV6-2 or TRBV6-3 and TRBJ1-1; D uncertain. Germline V gene sequence: CDR1 MNHEY, CDR2 SVGEGT. The V and J ends lost 0 bases and 1 base respectively, with 6 bases between them. The CDR3 runs 14 residues. CDR3 sequence (DNA): TGTGCCAGCAGTTACTCCCGGGGGAACACTGAAGCTTTCTTT. Its translation is CASSYSRGNTEAFF.

V is TRBV6-5 and J is TRBJ1-2; tentative D call: TRBD1 (5 bases). The V and J ends lost 6 bases and 2 bases respectively, with 10 bases between them. The CDR3 totals 13 residues. CDR1 is MNHEY, CDR2 SVGAGI, per germline. In DNA form, the CDR3 reads TGTGCCAGCAGCTCGACAGACAACTATGGCTACACCTTC. It encodes CASSSTDNYGYTF.

The chain combines TRBV6-2 or TRBV6-3 with TRBJ1-2, with D perhaps matching TRBD1 (5 bases). From germline, CDR1 is MNHEY and CDR2 SVGEGT. Trimming pared 0 bases from V and 4 bases from J, leaving 9 bases between. This CDR3 has 14 residues. CDR3 DNA: TGTGCCAGCAGTTACTCACCAAGGGGCTATGGCTACACCTTC. The encoded protein is CASSYSPRGYGYTF.

This clone was counted at least ten times. The chain is built from TRBV3-1 (or the pseudogene TRBV3-2) and TRBJ1-2; D may be TRBD1 (5 bases). Germline CDR1 LGHDT, CDR2 YNNKEL (reference sequence). The CDR3 consists of 15 residues. V lost 0 bases and J 7 bases, leaving 15 bases between the germline ends. The CDR3 protein is CASSQDLGARGGYTF. In nucleotides, the CDR3 is TGTGCCAGCAGCCAAGATCTAGGGGCGCGGGGTGGCTACACCTTC.

The chain joins TRBV28 to TRBJ2-1; D gene ambiguous. This CDR3 contains 13 residues. Looked up from germline, CDR1 is MDHEN and CDR2 is SYDVKM. Deletions cut 3 bases from V and 8 bases from J, with 11 bases between. CDR3 sequence (DNA): TGTGCCAGCAGTTTGAACTTCGCGGATGAGCAGTTCTTC. Protein product: CASSLNFADEQFF.

The rearrangement uses TRBV14 and TRBJ2-1; D might be TRBD2 (6 bases). V shed 4 bases and J shed 0 bases, with 13 bases lying between them. In germline, CDR1 is SGHDN, CDR2 FVKESK. The CDR3 consists of 16 residues. The CDR3 DNA sequence: TGTGCCAGCAGCCGAGGCGGGGTGAGCTCCTACAATGAGCAGTTCTTC. Protein product: CASSRGGVSSYNEQFF.

The chain carries TRBV18 and TRBJ1-1; no definite D call. Germline assignment: CDR1 KGHSH and CDR2 LQKENI. Deletions cut 3 bases from V and 5 bases from J, with 10 bases between. This CDR3 region has 13 residues. The CDR3 loop reads CASSPTRSTEAFF. The CDR3 nucleotides read TGTGCCAGCTCACCTACCCGGTCGACTGAAGCTTTCTTT.

The chain is built from TRBV15 and TRBJ1-1; D ambiguous. The germline CDR1 and CDR2 sequences are LNHNV and YYDKDF (reference sequence). Trimming pared 7 bases from V and 0 bases from J, leaving 9 bases between. CDR3 length equals 13 residues. For the CDR3, the DNA is TGTGCCACCAAAAGAACTTTGAACACTGAAGCTTTCTTT. This codes for CATKRTLNTEAFF.

V gene TRBV7-2 combines with J gene TRBJ1-1, with D uncertain. Germline CDR1 is SGHTA and CDR2 is FQGNSA. The CDR3 has 13 residues. The germline V and J ends were trimmed by 3 bases and 4 bases, with 9 bases remaining between them. CDR3 sequence reads: CASSLNLATEAFF. The CDR3 coding sequence is TGTGCCAGCAGCTTGAACCTGGCCACTGAAGCTTTCTTT.

The chain combines TRBV18 with TRBJ2-7, with 10 nucleotides matching TRBD1. The V gene's germline CDR1 is KGHSH and CDR2 LQKENI. Trimming at V came to 3 bases and at J to 0 bases, leaving 5 bases not matched to a gene. This CDR3 comprises 16 residues. In DNA, the CDR3 is TGTGCCAGCTCACCGGGGACAGGGGCTTCCTCCTACGAGCAGTACTTC. Protein product: CASSPGTGASSYEQYF.

The chain carries TRBV15 and TRBJ1-5; TRBD1 agrees at 7 bases. V was pared by 1 base and J by 4 bases, with 1 base of the junction left unmatched. The length of the CDR3 is 14 residues. The germline CDR1 and CDR2 sequences are LNHNV and YYDKDF (reference sequence). The CDR3 loop is CATSRGDRNQPQHF. Here the CDR3 DNA reads TGTGCCACCAGCAGAGGGGACAGAAATCAGCCCCAGCATTTT.

This rearrangement joins TRBV12-3 or TRBV12-4 to TRBJ1-1; D is unresolved. CDR3 length equals 13 residues. The V end lost 3 bases, the J end lost 3 bases, and 8 bases lay between the germline ends. The CDR3 nucleotides are TGTGCCAGCAGTTTCCACCGGGACACTGAAGCTTTCTTT. It translates to CASSFHRDTEAFF.

The chain links TRBV4-1 to TRBJ1-5, with TRBD1 identical over 11 bases. V shed 0 bases and J 7 bases; nucleotides not matched to a gene: 5. This CDR3 is built from 16 residues. Germline V CDR1 and CDR2: MGHRA, YSYEKL. The DNA for the CDR3 is TGCGCCAGCAGCCAAGAAGGGACAGGGGGGTACCAGCCCCAGCATTTT. Encoded protein: CASSQEGTGGYQPQHF.